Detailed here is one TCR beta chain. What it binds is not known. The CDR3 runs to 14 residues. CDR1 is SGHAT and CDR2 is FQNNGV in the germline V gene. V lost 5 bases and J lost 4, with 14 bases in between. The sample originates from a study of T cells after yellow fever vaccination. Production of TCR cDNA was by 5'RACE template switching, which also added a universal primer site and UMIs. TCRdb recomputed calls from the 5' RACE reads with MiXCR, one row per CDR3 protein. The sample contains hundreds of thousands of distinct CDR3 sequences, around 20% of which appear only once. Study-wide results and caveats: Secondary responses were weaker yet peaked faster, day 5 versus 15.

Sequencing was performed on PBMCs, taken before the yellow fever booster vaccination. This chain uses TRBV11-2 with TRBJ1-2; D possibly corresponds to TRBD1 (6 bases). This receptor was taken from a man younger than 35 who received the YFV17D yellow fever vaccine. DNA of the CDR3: TGTGCCAGCAGCAGGGGGGGGACTGGCTATGGCTACACCTTC. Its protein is CASSRGGTGYGYTF.